These 31 T cell receptor beta chains were all obtained from the same sample, sequenced in a study of blood T cell repertoires in COVID-19. TCRdb's copy holds only in-frame clones and misses some; the assay was immunoSEQ multiplex PCR. The table has roughly 250,000 clones, approximately 90% seen once; the top ten hold 1.5% to 2%. The sequenced sample consisted of PBMCs or T cells enriched from blood (not recorded which). These receptors originate from a woman aged 18-29 years who had recovered from COVID-19.

V and J are TRBV11-3 and TRBJ2-1, with no clear D. CDR1 and CDR2 (germline): SGHNT, YENEEA. The germline V and J ends were trimmed by 0 bases and 4 bases, with 10 bases remaining between them. The CDR3 runs to 15 residues. CDR3 nucleotide sequence: TGTGCCAGCAGCTTAGATCTCGCAGCGTACAATGAGCAGTTCTTC. Protein sequence: CASSLDLAAYNEQFF.

The chain recombines TRBV3-1 (or the pseudogene TRBV3-2) with TRBJ1-1, with no clear D. V shed 3 bases and J shed 0 bases, with 5 bases lying between them. Germline-derived CDR1 and CDR2 are LGHDT and YNNKEL (reference sequence). This CDR3 has 13 amino acids. CDR3 in amino acids: CASSHRVNTEAFF. In DNA form, the CDR3 reads TGTGCCAGCAGCCACCGAGTGAACACTGAAGCTTTCTTT.

The gene calls are TRBV19 and TRBJ2-7; 8 nucleotides agree with TRBD2. The V segment lost 3 bases and the J segment 1 base; nucleotides outside the gene matches: 2. Germline lookup yields CDR1 LNHDA and CDR2 SQIVND (reference sequence). This CDR3 is 14 amino acids long. The CDR3 protein is CASSIKRGSYEQYF. For the CDR3, the DNA is TGTGCCAGTAGTATTAAGCGGGGGTCCTACGAGCAGTACTTC.

The chain employs TRBV27 and TRBJ2-7, with D perhaps matching TRBD2 (6 bases). Trimming shortened V by 7 bases and J by 0 bases, and 10 bases separated the two germline ends. The V gene's germline CDR1 is MNHEY and CDR2 SMNVEV (reference sequence). The CDR3 runs to 13 residues. The CDR3 sequence is CASISGSSYEQYF. The DNA for the CDR3 is TGTGCCAGCATATCCGGGAGCTCCTACGAGCAGTACTTC.

V gene TRBV2 combines with J gene TRBJ2-2, with D hard to call. Germline assignment: CDR1 SNHLY and CDR2 FYNNEI. The CDR3 covers 15 residues. The V gene lost 6 bases and the J gene lost 1 base, with 12 bases spanning the gap. The chain's CDR3 is CASRADTLNTGELFF. The CDR3 DNA sequence: TGTGCCAGCAGGGCAGACACGCTGAACACCGGGGAGCTGTTTTTT.

V usage is TRBV5-1 and J usage is TRBJ2-1, with TRBD1 matching 8 bases. V was pared by 2 bases and J by 7 bases, with 8 bases of the junction left unmatched. The CDR3 has 15 residues. The germline V gene has CDR1 SGHRS and CDR2 YFSETQ. The CDR3 bases are TGCGCCAGCAGCTTAACAGGGGGAGTGTGGAATGAGCAGTTCTTC. It translates to CASSLTGGVWNEQFF.

Comment on this clone: Distinct nucleotide sequences in the sample also encode this CDR3. The chain is built from TRBV6-2 or TRBV6-3 and TRBJ2-7; 9 bases map to TRBD2. J gave up 3 bases and V 3 bases, and 3 bases lay outside the gene matches. This CDR3 spans 14 amino acids. Per germline, CDR1 MNHEY and CDR2 SVGEGT. CDR3 nucleotides: TGTGCCAGCAGTTATAGTAGCGGGGGCTACGAGCAGTACTTC. Protein: CASSYSSGGYEQYF.

The chain carries TRBV6-5 and TRBJ2-5; D not certain. Germline V gene lookup returns CDR1 MNHEY and CDR2 SVGAGI. V lost 5 bases, J lost 1 base, and 8 bases lay in between. This CDR3 comprises 13 residues. The CDR3 nucleotides read TGTGCCAGCAGTCAGACACCCCAAGAGACCCAGTACTTC. Translated, it gives CASSQTPQETQYF.

This chain joins TRBV5-1 and TRBJ2-1, with 12 bases fitting TRBD2. The germline V gene has CDR1 SGHRS and CDR2 YFSETQ. This CDR3 region has 17 residues. V shed 0 bases, J shed 6 bases, and the junction held 7 bases outside the gene matches. CDR3 region: CASSLAPLAGGLNEQFF. CDR3 sequence (DNA): TGCGCCAGCAGCTTGGCCCCCCTAGCGGGAGGGCTCAATGAGCAGTTCTTC. The whole variable domain, remainder taken from reference TRBV5-1 and TRBJ2-1, is KAGVTQTPRYLIKTRGQQVTLSCSPISGHRSVSWYQQTPGQGLQFLFEYFSETQRNKGNFPGRFSGRQFSNSRSEMNVSTLELGDSALYLCASSLAPLAGGLNEQFFGPGTRLTVL.

This clone has a handful of counts. The chain links TRBV19 to TRBJ2-7; maybe TRBD1 (6 bases). The germline V gene has CDR1 LNHDA and CDR2 SQIVND (reference sequence). The CDR3 consists of 15 residues. Trimming left V 3 bases short and J 2 bases short, with 14 bases between. The CDR3 DNA reads as TGTGCCAGTAGTATTCAAACAGGGATAACCTACGAGCAGTACTTC. Its protein product is CASSIQTGITYEQYF.

This chain uses TRBV7-9 with TRBJ1-2; no definite D call. This CDR3 comprises 13 residues. Germline V lookup: CDR1 SEHNR, CDR2 FQNEAQ (reference sequence). Deletions cut 7 bases from V and 4 bases from J, with 13 bases between. CDR3 bases: TGTGCCAGCACCCCCGCCGCAGGCTATGGCTACACCTTC. It specifies CASTPAAGYGYTF.

The rearrangement joins TRBV18 to TRBJ2-7; D is possibly TRBD2 (6 bases). The germline V and J ends were trimmed by 3 bases and 1 base, with 10 bases remaining between them. The CDR3 sequence is 14 residues long. The germline V gene encodes CDR1 KGHSH and CDR2 LQKENI. CDR3 residues: CASSPAGISYEQYF. The DNA for the CDR3 is TGTGCCAGCTCACCGGCGGGAATATCCTACGAGCAGTACTTC.

The rearrangement joins TRBV13 to TRBJ1-2; TRBD1 aligns across 9 bases. Germline V CDR1 and CDR2: PRHDT, FYEKMQ (reference sequence). This CDR3 has 14 residues. V shed 1 base and J 9 bases; nucleotides not matched to a gene: 6. The CDR3 loop is CASSLVGTGRRYTF. The CDR3 DNA is TGTGCCAGCAGCTTAGTCGGGACAGGGAGGCGCTACACCTTC.

This rearrangement joins TRBV11-2 to TRBJ1-5; no clear D. The germline V gene has CDR1 SGHAT and CDR2 FQNNGV. V shed 4 bases and J shed 6 bases, with 10 bases lying between them. This CDR3 has 13 residues. The CDR3 DNA reads as TGTGCCAGCAGCTCCAGCGGTAGTCAGCCCCAGCATTTT. This encodes CASSSSGSQPQHF.

This chain connects TRBV7-9 to TRBJ1-2; D gene unclear. CDR1 SEHNR and CDR2 FQNEAQ come from the germline V gene (reference sequence). The CDR3 is 15 amino acids. V was cut by 2 bases and J by 5 bases, with 15 bases left in between. The CDR3, as DNA: TGTGCCAGCAGCTTATTACGGGAACGGAGGTATGGCTACACCTTC. Protein: CASSLLRERRYGYTF. Full variable domain (rest looked up from reference TRBV7-9 and TRBJ1-2): DTGVSQNPRHKITKRGQNVTFRCDPISEHNRLYWYRQTLGQGPEFLTYFQNEAQLEKSRLLSDRFSAERPKGSFSTLEIQRTEQGDSAMYLCASSLLRERRYGYTFGSGTRLTVV.

This clone was found once. V is TRBV6-5 and J is TRBJ2-7, with 12 positions matching TRBD2. The V gene end was trimmed by 4 bases and the J gene end by 6 bases; junction bases not matched to a gene: 4. Germline CDR1 MNHEY, CDR2 SVGAGI. CDR3 length equals 14 residues. CDR3 loop: CASSSTSGSTEQYF. Written as DNA, the CDR3 is TGTGCCAGCAGTTCGACTAGCGGGAGTACCGAGCAGTACTTC.

V gene TRBV2 combines with J gene TRBJ1-1; TRBD1 matches at 7 bases. The V and J ends lost 6 bases and 5 bases, in that order; junction bases with no gene match: 15. CDR3 length: 16 amino acids. CDR1 is SNHLY, CDR2 FYNNEI, per germline. CDR3 nucleotide sequence: TGTGCCAGCAGCGACATAGGTCACTCAGGGGGGACTGAAGCTTTCTTT. It is translated as CASSDIGHSGGTEAFF.

This clone occurred once. The chain is built from TRBV27 and TRBJ1-2, with 7 bases identical to TRBD1. With 6 bases clipped from V and 2 bases from J, the junction kept 3 bases outside the gene matches. Per germline, CDR1 MNHEY and CDR2 SMNVEV (reference sequence). The CDR3 loop spans 13 amino acids. The CDR3 DNA sequence: TGTGCCAGCAGGCTGACAGGGAACTATGGCTACACCTTC. It is translated as CASRLTGNYGYTF.

Remarks on this clone: An end of the junction differs from the germline gene, which may be a read error. This chain links TRBV11-1 with TRBJ1-2; 7 positions match TRBD1. There are 12 residues in the CDR3. Per germline, CDR1 SGHAT and CDR2 FQDESV (reference sequence). CDR3 protein: CASSYRQGLTVF. The DNA for the CDR3 is TGTGCCAGCAGCTACCGACAGGGCCTAACGGTCTTC.

The rearrangement joins TRBV3-1 (or the pseudogene TRBV3-2) to TRBJ1-6; maybe TRBD1 (5 bases). CDR1 and CDR2 (germline): LGHDT, YNNKEL (reference sequence). This CDR3 has 13 amino acids. The V gene lost 4 bases and the J gene lost 8 bases, with 9 bases spanning the gap. CDR3 sequence: CASSREGDSPLHF. The CDR3 coding sequence is TGTGCCAGCAGCCGGGAAGGGGATTCACCCCTCCACTTT.

The V and J genes are TRBV19 and TRBJ1-1, with TRBD1 as a possible D gene (6 bases). In germline, CDR1 is LNHDA, CDR2 SQIVND (reference sequence). This CDR3 is built from 12 residues. V lost 4 bases to trimming and J lost 11 bases, with 14 bases between them. The CDR3 nucleotides read TGTGCCAGTAGTACGCATACAGGGACCGCTTTCTTT. This codes for CASSTHTGTAFF. Looking up the rest from reference TRBV19 and TRBJ1-1 gives the full variable domain: DGGITQSPKYLFRKEGQNVTLSCEQNLNHDAMYWYRQDPGQGLRLIYYSQIVNDFQKGDIAEGYSVSREKKESFPLTVTSAQKNPTAFYLCASSTHTGTAFFGQGTRLTVV.

The V call is TRBV10-3, the J call TRBJ1-2; 8 positions match TRBD1. Germline-derived CDR1 and CDR2 are ENHRY and SYGVKD. Trimming took 4 bases from V and 6 from J; bases not matched to a gene: 4. The length of the CDR3 is 13 residues. CDR3 loop: CAISGTGWDGYTF. The CDR3 region has the DNA TGTGCCATCAGTGGGACAGGGTGGGATGGCTACACCTTC.

V usage is TRBV18 and J usage is TRBJ1-1; D might be TRBD1 (6 bases). The CDR3 loop spans 14 amino acids. Germline V gene lookup returns CDR1 KGHSH and CDR2 LQKENI. V lost 3 bases and J 4 bases, leaving 12 bases between the germline ends. The CDR3 reads CASSPQGMGTEAFF. CDR3 bases: TGTGCCAGCTCACCCCAGGGGATGGGCACTGAAGCTTTCTTT.

This clone came up once. The chain uses TRBV19 and TRBJ1-1; 10 positions match TRBD1. The CDR3 sequence is 15 residues long. Germline CDR1 LNHDA, CDR2 SQIVND (reference sequence). V shed 1 base and J 4 bases; nucleotides not matched to a gene: 3. CDR3 nucleotides: TGTGCCAGTAGTATAGGGACAGGGGGGGGCACTGAAGCTTTCTTT. This translates into CASSIGTGGGTEAFF.

V usage is TRBV15 and J usage is TRBJ1-2; weak D call: TRBD1 (5 bases). The CDR3 consists of 15 residues. CDR1 and CDR2 (germline): LNHNV, YYDKDF (reference sequence). The V gene lost 0 bases and the J gene lost 7 bases, with 15 bases spanning the gap. The CDR3 sequence is CATSRDLGAASGYTF. CDR3 DNA sequence: TGTGCCACCAGCAGAGATCTAGGGGCGGCGAGTGGCTACACCTTC. Using reference TRBV15 and TRBJ1-2 for the parts outside the CDR3, the full variable domain is DAMVIQNPRYQVTQFGKPVTLSCSQTLNHNVMYWYQQKSSQAPKLLFHYYDKDFNNEADTPDNFQSRRPNTSFCFLDIRSPGLGDTAMYLCATSRDLGAASGYTFGSGTRLTVV.

V and J are TRBV11-2 and TRBJ1-1, with 10 positions matching TRBD1. Germline V gives CDR1 SGHAT, CDR2 FQNNGV. The CDR3 contains 15 residues. J gave up 1 base and V 6 bases, and 5 bases lay outside the gene matches. CDR3 loop: CASRGQGSRNTEAFF. The CDR3 DNA reads as TGTGCCAGCAGGGGACAGGGGTCTAGGAACACTGAAGCTTTCTTT. Using reference TRBV11-2 and TRBJ1-1 for the parts outside the CDR3, the full variable domain is EAGVAQSPRYKIIEKRQSVAFWCNPISGHATLYWYQQILGQGPKLLIQFQNNGVVDDSQLPKDRFSAERLKGVDSTLKIQPAKLEDSAVYLCASRGQGSRNTEAFFGQGTRLTVV.

J is TRBJ1-3 and V is TRBV7-6, with a tentative D call TRBD1 (6 bases). This CDR3 has 15 residues. V lost 1 base, J lost 4 bases, and 11 bases lay in between. CDR1 and CDR2 from the germline V gene are SGHVS and FNYEAQ. The CDR3, as DNA: TGTGCCAGCAGCTTAGGAGGGACACGGGGAAACACCATATATTTT. This translates into CASSLGGTRGNTIYF.

The chain employs TRBV5-6 and TRBJ1-5, with TRBD1 identical over 9 bases. This CDR3 is built from 15 residues. V shed 2 bases, J shed 5 bases, and the junction held 5 bases outside the gene matches. From germline, CDR1 is SGHDT and CDR2 YYEEEE. The DNA of the CDR3 is TGTGCCAGCAGCTTAGGGACAGGGCCCTATCAGCCCCAGCATTTT. This sequence encodes CASSLGTGPYQPQHF.

This clone appeared a single time. The CDR3 DNA sequence: TGTGCCAGCTCACCATTGCCCTACGCGGGCGCCTACAATGAGCAGTTCTTC. Translating it yields CASSPLPYAGAYNEQFF. The chain couples TRBV18 to TRBJ2-1; D might be TRBD2 (5 bases). CDR1 is KGHSH, CDR2 LQKENI, per germline. CDR3 size: 17 residues. Trimming took off 2 bases at V and 2 bases at J, with 16 bases between the two ends.

The rearrangement links TRBV9 to TRBJ2-1, with a tentative D call TRBD1 (6 bases). CDR1 and CDR2 from the germline V gene are SGDLS and YYNGEE. This CDR3 is built from 14 residues. Trimming removed 0 bases at V and 8 bases at J, with 12 bases between. This CDR3 is CASSVASGADEQFF. For the CDR3, the DNA is TGTGCCAGCAGCGTAGCGTCAGGGGCGGATGAGCAGTTCTTC.

The chain carries TRBV18 and TRBJ1-1, with 7 bases lining up with TRBD1. J gave up 3 bases and V 3 bases, and 10 bases lay outside the gene matches. The CDR3 loop spans 16 amino acids. Germline lookup yields CDR1 KGHSH and CDR2 LQKENI. CDR3 in amino acids: CASSPPRGPDDTEAFF. The CDR3 coding sequence is TGTGCCAGCTCACCCCCGAGGGGGCCTGATGACACTGAAGCTTTCTTT. The full variable domain, with the rest looked up from reference TRBV18 and TRBJ1-1, is NAGVMQNPRHLVRRRGQEARLRCSPMKGHSHVYWYRQLPEEGLKFMVYLQKENIIDESGMPKERFSAEFPKEGPSILRIQQVVRGDSAAYFCASSPPRGPDDTEAFFGQGTRLTVV.